A selection of T cell receptor beta chains follows, all from one sample in a study of shared clonotypes between healthy human individuals. The data were produced by immunoSEQ multiplex PCR, yet TCRdb's version contains in-frame clones alone and is incomplete. Here the sample spans 2 million to 3 million clones, over 85% being singletons. Specimen: naive CD4+ T cells sorted from blood. The source is a man between 18 and 29 years old in good health. Each CDR3 is given without its conserved first and last residue. The order of the fields is V gene, CDR3 protein.

TRBV10-1 | ASTLGRTSRKY
TRBV2 | ASSPPAGASQRETQY
TRBV4-1 | ASRKIGGSRKQETQY
TRBV7-2 | ASSLELAYEQY
TRBV19 | ASSPTWRGVRETQY
TRBV27 | ASRPTLKGGEQY
TRBV6-5 | ASSRAGAVSYEQY
TRBV29-1 | SVGTGGGTQY
TRBV14 | ASSQGTSGVTDTQY
TRBV2 | ASSSNSGVPYNEQF
TRBV25-1 | ASSDLRQGVYEQY
TRBV18 | ASSFGTQEGNTIY